This TCR beta chain originates from a study of cytotoxic CD8 clonotypes in ibrutinib-treated CLL. Study details: After a median roughly twelve months on treatment (6 to 36), response samples were drawn.

Germline CDR1 SGHRS, CDR2 YFSETQ. CDR3 length: 15 amino acids. The V end lost 0 bases, the J end lost 5 bases, and 11 bases lay between the germline ends. Sequencing was designed to attain a depth spanning 1 in 200,000 to 1 in 1 million T cells. Clones were read by immunoSEQ multiplex PCR, and TCRdb kept only the in-frame ones, dropping some. The sample yields over 250,000 clones, 70% to 80% seen once. V and J are TRBV5-1 and TRBJ1-4, with D maybe TRBD1 (5 bases). The clonotype comes from a human donor with chronic lymphocytic leukemia. This specimen was PBMCs, taken at disease progression, from a patient treated with ibrutinib. CDR3 residues: CASSLGGAGNEKLFF. In nucleotides, the CDR3 is TGCGCCAGCAGCTTGGGGGGCGCGGGGAATGAAAAACTGTTTTTT.